The 21 T cell receptor beta chains listed next were all sequenced from one sample in a study of cytomegalovirus exposure and HLA in healthy donors. The primer mix had 60 Vbeta and 13 Jbeta primers. TCRdb keeps only in-frame clones here, not all; method: immunoSEQ multiplex PCR. Of 95,000 to 150,000 clones detected, around 78% appear once; the ten largest clones hold about 4.3%. The sequenced sample was PBMCs. These receptor sequences come from a man aged 60 to 69 in good health and CMV-seropositive.

The V gene is TRBV15, the J gene TRBJ2-2; no definite D call. Germline CDR1 and CDR2: LNHNV and YYDKDF (reference sequence). Trimming removed 6 bases from V and 4 bases from J, with 9 bases in between. The CDR3 is 13 amino acids. CDR3 sequence: CATSPETTGELFF. In DNA, the CDR3 is TGTGCCACCAGTCCGGAGACCACCGGGGAGCTGTTTTTT.

This chain joins TRBV7-2 and TRBJ1-1; 7 bases are shared with TRBD1. The junction had 9 bases not matched to a gene; V was cut back by 2 bases and J by 3 bases. Germline loops: CDR1 SGHTA, CDR2 FQGNSA. The CDR3 runs to 16 residues. The CDR3 DNA is TGTGCCAGCAGCTTATTCGCCAAAACAGGGGACACTGAAGCTTTCTTT. This sequence encodes CASSLFAKTGDTEAFF.

This rearrangement joins TRBV28 to TRBJ2-3; 10 bases map to TRBD1. The V gene end was trimmed by 4 bases and the J gene end by 3 bases; junction bases not matched to a gene: 4. Germline-derived CDR1 and CDR2 are MDHEN and SYDVKM. This CDR3 contains 15 residues. CDR3 loop: CASSSTGGSTDTQYF. The CDR3 region has the DNA TGTGCCAGCAGTTCGACAGGGGGCAGTACAGATACGCAGTATTTT.

The genes are TRBV6-1 and TRBJ2-7; TRBD2 is a possible D gene (6 bases). V was clipped by 4 bases and J by 2 bases, with 12 bases between them. Germline CDR1 MNHNS, CDR2 SASEGT. There are 14 residues in the CDR3. The CDR3 spells CASSAEGLPYEQYF. The CDR3 coding sequence is TGTGCCAGCAGTGCGGAGGGGCTACCCTACGAGCAGTACTTC.

This clone was counted once. The rearrangement uses TRBV5-4 and TRBJ2-7; D not certain. Germline V CDR1 and CDR2: SGHNT, YYREEE (reference sequence). Trimming took 3 bases from V and 0 from J, leaving 4 bases between them. This CDR3 has 12 residues. CDR3 DNA: TGTGCCAGCAGCTATCTCTCCTACGAGCAGTACTTC. Translated, it gives CASSYLSYEQYF.

This chain joins TRBV29-1 and TRBJ1-1, with D possibly matching TRBD1 (5 bases). With 4 bases removed from V and 0 bases from J, the gap between germline ends came to 12 bases. Germline V lookup: CDR1 SQVTM, CDR2 ANQGSEA. The CDR3 covers 14 residues. The CDR3 nucleotides are TGCAGCGTTGCTGTCGGGGGACTGAACACTGAAGCTTTCTTT. This gives the protein CSVAVGGLNTEAFF.

The chain recombines TRBV30 with TRBJ2-5; 10 nucleotides agree with TRBD1. With V trimmed by 5 bases and J by 1 base, 10 bases remained unmatched. The CDR3 runs to 16 residues. CDR1 is GTSNPN, CDR2 SVGIG, per germline (reference sequence). CDR3 DNA: TGTGCCTGGCTACCCCGGACAGGGGGGGGCCAAGAGACCCAGTACTTC. Protein sequence: CAWLPRTGGGQETQYF.

This clone was recorded a few times. The chain links TRBV6-5 to TRBJ1-6; 8 bases align to TRBD1. V gave up 2 bases and J gave up 3 bases; unmatched junction bases: 3. Germline values: CDR1 MNHEY, CDR2 SVGAGI. This CDR3 is built from 16 residues. CDR3 sequence (DNA): TGTGCCAGCAGTTACGACGGACAGGGCTATAATTCACCCCTCCACTTT. It specifies CASSYDGQGYNSPLHF.

This chain joins TRBV30 and TRBJ2-2; 8 bases agree with TRBD2. The CDR3 is 14 amino acids. Germline trimming cut 2 bases from V and 6 bases from J; bases unmatched to any gene: 5. From germline, CDR1 is GTSNPN and CDR2 SVGIG (reference sequence). CDR3 coding DNA: TGTGCCTGGAGTTGGGCGGGGGGTCCCGGGGAGCTGTTTTTT. Protein sequence: CAWSWAGGPGELFF.

This chain uses TRBV6-1 with TRBJ1-5; no firm D call. With 2 bases removed from V and 2 bases from J, the gap between germline ends came to 10 bases. Germline lookup yields CDR1 MNHNS and CDR2 SASEGT. The CDR3 consists of 15 residues. Here the CDR3 reads CASSEWPGGNQPQHF. CDR3 nucleotides: TGTGCCAGCAGTGAATGGCCAGGCGGCAATCAGCCCCAGCATTTT.

This chain joins TRBV5-1 and TRBJ1-2; 9 bases map to TRBD1. CDR1 is SGHRS, CDR2 YFSETQ, per germline. This CDR3 contains 14 residues. Trimming at V came to 4 bases and at J to 6 bases, leaving 7 bases not matched to a gene. CDR3: CASSAQGAADGYTF. DNA for the CDR3: TGCGCCAGCAGCGCACAGGGGGCTGCTGATGGCTACACCTTC.

This chain connects TRBV6-1 to TRBJ1-2, with D unresolved. The CDR3 covers 11 residues. Per germline, CDR1 MNHNS and CDR2 SASEGT. The V end lost 6 bases, the J end lost 10 bases, and 12 bases lay between the germline ends. This chain's CDR3 is CASSPRVDYTF. The CDR3 DNA follows: TGTGCCAGCAGCCCGCGGGTCGACTACACCTTC.

The V call is TRBV27, the J call TRBJ2-1, with TRBD1 identical over 8 bases. V was clipped by 0 bases and J by 9 bases; unmatched bases: 7. Germline V CDR1 and CDR2: MNHEY, SMNVEV (reference sequence). The CDR3 is 15 amino acids. CDR3 nucleotide sequence: TGTGCCAGCAGTTTATCCCGGCAGGGGGCTGGTGAGCAGTTCTTC. Translating it yields CASSLSRQGAGEQFF.

This chain links TRBV10-3 with TRBJ1-1; 9 positions agree with TRBD1. The V and J ends lost 6 bases and 7 bases, in that order; junction bases with no gene match: 9. CDR1 is ENHRY, CDR2 SYGVKD, per germline. The CDR3 totals 14 residues. CDR3 loop: CAIRPRDRDGEAFF. The CDR3 DNA reads as TGTGCCATCAGACCCCGGGACAGGGATGGTGAAGCTTTCTTT.

The chain uses TRBV28 and TRBJ2-2; 7 nucleotides match TRBD1. There are 16 residues in the CDR3. The J segment lost 2 bases and the V segment lost 5 bases, leaving 8 bases of the junction unmatched. Germline CDR1 MDHEN, CDR2 SYDVKM. CDR3 coding DNA: TGTGCCAGCAGTCCGTCAGGGGGATTTAACACCGGGGAGCTGTTTTTT. Its translation: CASSPSGGFNTGELFF. Complete variable domain (other parts from reference TRBV28 and TRBJ2-2): DVKVTQSSRYLVKRTGEKVFLECVQDMDHENMFWYRQDPGLGLRLIYFSYDVKMKEKGDIPEGYSVSREKKERFSLILESASTNQTSMYLCASSPSGGFNTGELFFGEGSRLTVL.

The gene calls are TRBV5-4 and TRBJ1-6; 9 bases line up with TRBD1. The V gene's germline CDR1 is SGHNT and CDR2 YYREEE (reference sequence). The CDR3 loop spans 14 amino acids. With 4 bases clipped from V and 9 bases from J, the junction kept 5 bases outside the gene matches. CDR3 in amino acids: CASSPDRGGSPLHF. The CDR3 DNA follows: TGTGCCAGCAGCCCGGACAGGGGAGGTTCACCCCTCCACTTT.

The chain links TRBV19 to TRBJ2-3; unclear D gene. Germline CDR1 LNHDA, CDR2 SQIVND (reference sequence). The V end was cut by 3 bases, the J end by 6 bases, with 7 bases between. The CDR3 sequence is 12 residues long. The chain's CDR3 is CASSIQSDTQYF. The CDR3 region has the DNA TGTGCCAGTAGTATTCAGTCCGATACGCAGTATTTT.

The chain carries TRBV6-6 and TRBJ2-3; maybe TRBD2 (5 bases). In germline, CDR1 is MNHNY, CDR2 SVGAGI (reference sequence). Trimming removed 5 bases from V and 8 bases from J, with 11 bases in between. The CDR3 is made up of 12 amino acids. For the CDR3, the DNA is TGTGCCAGCAGTCCGTTAGGAGGTACGCAGTATTTT. Amino acids: CASSPLGGTQYF.

This clone was found a few times. Compared with germline, one end of the junction differs, possibly owing to a read error. The genes are TRBV5-1 and TRBJ2-7; TRBD2 might be the D (6 bases). There are 16 residues in the CDR3. Germline V gene data show CDR1 as SGHRS and CDR2 as YFSETQ. CDR3 protein: CASRLGRASASYEQYF. The DNA for the CDR3 is TGCGCCAGCAGGTTGGGGCGGGCTAGCGCTTCCTACGAGCAGTACTTC.

J is TRBJ2-1 and V is TRBV5-1; the match to TRBD2 covers 12 bases. Germline assignment: CDR1 SGHRS and CDR2 YFSETQ. V was pared by 0 bases and J by 6 bases, with 4 bases of the junction left unmatched. The CDR3 runs to 16 residues. The CDR3 bases are TGCGCCAGCAGCTTGGATCCTAGCGGGGGGGCCAATGAGCAGTTCTTC. This gives the protein CASSLDPSGGANEQFF.

V gene TRBV7-4 combines with J gene TRBJ2-3; no reliable D call. The CDR3 has 11 amino acids. The V gene's germline CDR1 is SGHVT and CDR2 SQSDAQ. The V gene lost 11 bases and the J gene lost 4 bases, with 10 bases spanning the gap. CDR3 nucleotide sequence: TGTGCCCCCCCTTTCGCAGATACGCAGTATTTT. It is translated as CAPPFADTQYF.